One sample yielded the 7 T cell receptor beta chains listed below, sequenced in a study of blood T cells in healthy people across ages. Primers used in a second PCR of about 7 to 12 cycles were a sample-barcoded 5' primer and a J-beta primer mix. In TCRdb, the 5' RACE reads were re-called with MiXCR into one record per CDR3 protein. The data hold about 670,000 distinct CDR3 sequences, with roughly 43% observed a single time. Sequenced material: blood. The receptors shown here come from a man older than 75 in good health.

CDR3 sequence: CATSGPGGAGNQPQHF. In DNA, the CDR3 is TGTGCCACCAGCGGGCCCGGCGGGGCGGGCAATCAGCCCCAGCATTTT. V and J are TRBV15 and TRBJ1-5; TRBD1 might be the D (5 bases). Germline V gene lookup returns CDR1 LNHNV and CDR2 YYDKDF (reference sequence). The germline V and J ends were trimmed by 5 bases and 2 bases, with 16 bases remaining between them. CDR3 length equals 16 residues.

Note on this clonotype: The junction does not match germline at one end; this may be a read error. The chain couples TRBV5-1 to TRBJ2-5, with 12 bases identical to TRBD2. Germline V lookup: CDR1 SGHRS, CDR2 YFSETQ. The CDR3 has 15 residues. The CDR3 region is CASSLLAGGQETQYF. CDR3 coding DNA: TGTGCCAGCAGCTTACTAGCGGGAGGCCAAGAGACCCAGTACTTC.

This clonotype was counted a few times. The chain employs TRBV7-8 and TRBJ2-7; maybe TRBD1 (6 bases). Germline V CDR1 and CDR2: SGHVS, FQNEAQ. This CDR3 has 16 amino acids. Trimming took 5 bases from V and 2 from J, leaving 19 bases between them. In nucleotides, the CDR3 is TGTGCCAGCAGCCAAGAAACAGGGACCGATACCTACGAGCAGTACTTC. Translation gives CASSQETGTDTYEQYF.

The V gene is TRBV10-3, the J gene TRBJ2-5; TRBD1 or TRBD2 may be the D gene (6 bases each). The DNA end lines up better with TRBJ2-7; the J call may be wrong. Germline V gene data show CDR1 as ENHRY and CDR2 as SYGVKD. This CDR3 region has 14 residues. The CDR3, as DNA: TGTGCCATCAGTGATGGGGGGCGCGGCTACGAGCAGTACTTC. This sequence encodes CAISDGGRGYEQYF.

The genes are TRBV20-1 and TRBJ1-2; perhaps TRBD1 as D (5 bases). Trimming shortened V by 5 bases and J by 0 bases, and 10 bases separated the two germline ends. CDR3 size: 13 residues. From germline, CDR1 is DFQATT and CDR2 SNEGSKA (reference sequence). As DNA, the CDR3 is TGCAGTGCTGCAGGGCTTTCTAACTATGGCTACACCTTC. Its protein product is CSAAGLSNYGYTF.

The chain links TRBV5-1 to TRBJ2-2, with TRBD1 matching 9 bases. Germline V CDR1 and CDR2: SGHRS, YFSETQ. There are 15 residues in the CDR3. The V and J ends lost 5 bases and 6 bases, in that order; junction bases with no gene match: 8. CDR3 in amino acids: CASSPAGQGSGELFF. CDR3 DNA sequence: TGCGCCAGCAGTCCGGCGGGACAGGGATCCGGGGAGCTGTTTTTT.

This clonotype appeared many times. The chain employs TRBV20-1 and TRBJ2-5; TRBD2 might be the D (6 bases). Germline V gene sequence: CDR1 DFQATT, CDR2 SNEGSKA (reference sequence). Trimming pared 0 bases from V and 5 bases from J, leaving 16 bases between. This CDR3 is 15 amino acids long. CDR3 nucleotides: TGCAGTGCTAGAGATGCTTTCGGAAGCGGGGAGACCCAGTACTTC. It translates to CSARDAFGSGETQYF.